What follows are 21 T cell receptor beta chains derived from one specimen sequenced in a study of OX40 agonist ivuxolimab in advanced cancers. Here immunoSEQ multiplex PCR was the method, and the copy in TCRdb shows in-frame clones only, minus some. The table shows tens of thousands of clones, with more than 80% occurring only once. Specimen: CD4+ or CD8+ T cells sorted from blood, collected in a trial of the OX40 agonist ivuxolimab. The receptors here all came from an adult with an advanced solid tumor such as melanoma, head and neck, liver or kidney cancer.

This chain joins TRBV5-3 and TRBJ1-5; 7 bases are a match to TRBD1. TRBV5-3 is identified as an open reading frame with a role that is uncertain. Germline trimming cut 4 bases from V and 11 bases from J; bases unmatched to any gene: 3. The CDR3 loop spans 11 amino acids. CDR3 DNA sequence: TGTGCCAGAAGCAAGGACAGGTCCCAGCATTTT. Protein sequence: CARSKDRSQHF.

This rearrangement joins TRBV5-1 to TRBJ1-2; TRBD1 aligns across 10 bases. The germline V gene has CDR1 SGHRS and CDR2 YFSETQ. The CDR3 covers 17 residues. Trimming took 5 bases from V and 7 from J; bases not matched to a gene: 17. CDR3 in DNA: TGCGCCAGCAGGAAAGGGGGCGGGACAGGGGAAAAGGGTGGCTACACCTTC. It specifies CASRKGGGTGEKGGYTF.

CDR3 amino acids: CASSQDLGFTDTQYF. The CDR3 nucleotides read TGCGCCAGCAGCCAAGACCTAGGGTTCACAGATACGCAGTATTTT. The chain is built from TRBV4-1 and TRBJ2-3; D call uncertain. This CDR3 has 15 residues. The V gene's germline CDR1 is MGHRA and CDR2 YSYEKL. V lost 0 bases and J 2 bases, leaving 9 bases between the germline ends.

This clone was observed once. The chain combines TRBV7-8 with TRBJ1-1, with D unresolved. Trimming pared 7 bases from V and 1 base from J, leaving 4 bases between. The CDR3 is made up of 11 amino acids. Germline-derived CDR1 and CDR2 are SGHVS and FQNEAQ. In DNA, the CDR3 is TGTGCCAGCAAACAGAACACTGAAGCTTTCTTT. The encoded protein is CASKQNTEAFF. Full variable domain (missing parts from reference TRBV7-8 and TRBJ1-1): GAGVSQSPRYKVAKRGQDVALRCDPISGHVSLFWYQQALGQGPEFLTYFQNEAQLDKSGLPSDRFFAERPEGSVSTLKIQRTQQEDSAVYLCASKQNTEAFFGQGTRLTVV.

The gene calls are TRBV6-5 and TRBJ2-1; TRBD1 aligns across 7 bases. The CDR3 consists of 15 residues. Germline CDR1 and CDR2: MNHEY and SVGAGI. V dropped 2 bases and J dropped 7; count of bases not matched to a gene: 8. CDR3 in amino acids: CASSYQSTGTNEQFF. The CDR3, as DNA: TGTGCCAGCAGTTACCAGTCGACAGGGACAAATGAGCAGTTCTTC.

The gene calls are TRBV6-1 and TRBJ1-5; no clear D. Looked up from germline, CDR1 is MNHNS and CDR2 is SASEGT. The CDR3 is made up of 15 amino acids. V lost 1 base and J lost 5, with 12 bases in between. The CDR3 protein is CASSEVDLADQPQHF. Written as DNA, the CDR3 is TGTGCCAGCAGTGAAGTGGACTTGGCGGATCAGCCCCAGCATTTT.

The chain has TRBV2 and TRBJ2-7; no clear D. The CDR3 is 12 residues long. Germline CDR1 reads SNHLY; CDR2 reads FYNNEI. The V end was cut by 3 bases, the J end by 5 bases, with 8 bases between. The CDR3 nucleotides are TGTGCCAGCAGTGATCAAGTAGACGAGCAGTACTTC. This translates into CASSDQVDEQYF.

The rearrangement uses TRBV7-9 and TRBJ1-1, with D possibly matching TRBD1 (5 bases). Trimming shortened V by 5 bases and J by 8 bases, and 15 bases separated the two germline ends. CDR1 and CDR2 from the germline V gene are SEHNR and FQNEAQ (reference sequence). The CDR3 sequence is 13 residues long. CDR3 amino acids: CASSLQGPGEAFF. CDR3 in DNA: TGTGCCAGCAGCCTCCAGGGACCAGGGGAAGCTTTCTTT.

This clone appeared once. The chain uses TRBV5-4 and TRBJ1-6; D is unresolved. V was trimmed by 4 bases and J by 7 bases, leaving 15 bases between them. Germline V gene lookup returns CDR1 SGHNT and CDR2 YYREEE (reference sequence). CDR3 length: 15 residues. This CDR3 is CASSPSGGVNSPLHF. CDR3 sequence (DNA): TGTGCCAGCAGCCCCTCCGGTGGCGTGAATTCACCCCTCCACTTT.

This clone was seen a single time. The rearrangement joins TRBV7-3 to TRBJ2-3; D is undetermined. The V end lost 4 bases, the J end lost 3 bases, and 14 bases lay between the germline ends. In germline, CDR1 is SGHTA, CDR2 FQGTGA. The CDR3 spans 15 residues. DNA of the CDR3: TGTGCCAGCAGCTCCCCAGCAGTTAGTACAGATACGCAGTATTTT. Translated, it gives CASSSPAVSTDTQYF. Full variable domain (outside the CDR3, taken from reference TRBV7-3 and TRBJ2-3): GAGVSQTPSNKVTEKGKYVELRCDPISGHTALYWYRQSLGQGPEFLIYFQGTGAADDSGLPNDRFFAVRPEGSVSTLKIQRTERGDSAVYLCASSSPAVSTDTQYFGPGTRLTVL.

A remark on this clone: Relative to the germline gene, one junction end is altered; a read error may explain this. V and J are TRBV29-1 and TRBJ1-4; weak D call: TRBD1 (6 bases). CDR1 and CDR2 (germline): SQVTM, ANQGSEA. This CDR3 spans 15 amino acids. The CDR3 reads CSVKERGGLNEKLFF. CDR3 nucleotide sequence: TGCAGCGTTAAAGAGCGCGGGGGCCTCAATGAAAAACTGTTTTTT.

The chain employs TRBV27 and TRBJ2-7; TRBD1 might be the D (6 bases). CDR3 length: 14 amino acids. Germline CDR1 and CDR2: MNHEY and SMNVEV (reference sequence). The V gene lost 5 bases and the J gene lost 0 bases, with 11 bases spanning the gap. In DNA form, the CDR3 reads TGTGCCAGCAGTCGCCGGGACAACTCCTACGAGCAGTACTTC. Its protein is CASSRRDNSYEQYF.

The rearrangement uses TRBV5-5 and TRBJ1-6; D unresolved. The length of the CDR3 is 16 residues. Deletions cut 0 bases from V and 8 bases from J, with 15 bases between. Per the germline V gene, CDR1 is SGHKS and CDR2 is YYEKEE (reference sequence). CDR3 sequence: CASSLAGAFPDSPLHF. In DNA, the CDR3 is TGTGCCAGCAGCTTGGCCGGAGCGTTCCCCGATTCACCCCTCCACTTT.

The chain recombines TRBV2 with TRBJ1-5; D perhaps matches TRBD1 (5 bases). Germline CDR1 reads SNHLY; CDR2 reads FYNNEI. CDR3 length: 15 amino acids. The ends were cut back, 7 bases at V and 0 bases at J, with 13 bases in the middle. CDR3 DNA sequence: TGTGCCAGCAAGGGGACGGGGCTTAGCAATCAGCCCCAGCATTTT. Translating gives CASKGTGLSNQPQHF.

This chain links TRBV2 with TRBJ1-2; D unresolved. V was cut by 9 bases and J by 13 bases, with 21 bases left in between. The CDR3 contains 12 residues. The germline CDR1 and CDR2 sequences are SNHLY and FYNNEI. The CDR3 sequence: CASRPSDRLFTF. The CDR3 DNA sequence: TGTGCCAGTCGGCCCTCAGACCGACTATTCACCTTC.

J is TRBJ2-4 and V is TRBV5-4; D gene uncertain. Germline CDR1 and CDR2: SGHNT and YYREEE (reference sequence). The V end was cut by 6 bases, the J end by 4 bases, with 5 bases between. This CDR3 comprises 11 residues. CDR3 region: CASTFKNIQYF. The CDR3 nucleotides are TGTGCCAGCACCTTTAAAAACATTCAGTACTTC.

The chain employs TRBV11-2 and TRBJ1-4, with 11 bases that match TRBD1. CDR1 and CDR2 (germline): SGHAT, FQNNGV. The CDR3 sequence is 14 residues long. J was trimmed by 8 bases and V by 3 bases; bases with no gene match: 2. The CDR3 nucleotides are TGTGCCAGCAGCTTCGGGACAGGGGGAGAAAAACTGTTTTTT. The encoded protein is CASSFGTGGEKLFF.

V is TRBV25-1 and J is TRBJ2-7; D not certain. Trimming removed 0 bases at V and 7 bases at J, with 7 bases between. This CDR3 region has 12 residues. Germline assignment: CDR1 MGHDK and CDR2 SYGVNS. The CDR3 is CASSEYIGEQYF. CDR3 bases: TGTGCCAGCAGTGAATATATAGGAGAGCAGTACTTC.

The chain links TRBV5-5 to TRBJ2-7; no definite D call. The length of the CDR3 is 11 residues. The germline V and J ends were trimmed by 4 bases and 4 bases, with 6 bases remaining between them. Germline V gene lookup returns CDR1 SGHKS and CDR2 YYEKEE (reference sequence). CDR3 sequence: CASSDEYEQYF. CDR3 coding DNA: TGTGCCAGCAGCGACGAATACGAGCAGTACTTC. Drawing the rest from reference TRBV5-5 and TRBJ2-7, the complete variable domain is DAGVTQSPTHLIKTRGQQVTLRCSPISGHKSVSWYQQVLGQGPQFIFQYYEKEERGRGNFPDRFSARQFPNYSSELNVNALLLGDSALYLCASSDEYEQYFGPGTRLTVT.

The chain is built from TRBV5-6 and TRBJ2-5; D ambiguous. Germline V CDR1 and CDR2: SGHDT, YYEEEE. The CDR3 contains 14 residues. V was pared by 2 bases and J by 5 bases, with 13 bases between. This chain's CDR3 is CASSFWVEVETQYF. The CDR3 coding sequence is TGTGCCAGCAGCTTTTGGGTAGAGGTGGAGACCCAGTACTTC.

The chain has TRBV18 and TRBJ2-3; 9 bases fit TRBD1. V gave up 3 bases and J gave up 4 bases; unmatched junction bases: 2. Per the germline V gene, CDR1 is KGHSH and CDR2 is LQKENI. The length of the CDR3 is 14 residues. The CDR3 loop reads CASSPDRGADTQYF. The CDR3 DNA is TGTGCCAGCTCACCCGACAGGGGGGCAGATACGCAGTATTTT.